The 15 T cell receptor beta chains in this list originate from one sample, sequenced in a study of beta chain features in type 1 diabetes. These receptors are not linked to any known antigen. Reverse transcribing all isolated RNA meant expressed TCRB transcripts were sequenced. The data were produced by immunoSEQ multiplex PCR, yet TCRdb's version contains in-frame clones alone and is incomplete. The sample has a few hundred thousand clones, roughly 13% seen once. Overall study results and limits: Type 1 diabetes patients had moderately but significantly shorter TCRB CDR3s in all four CD4+ subsets.

The sequencing sample was made of naive CD4+ T cells from blood. These receptors were obtained from a woman aged 18-29 years with type 1 diabetes.

This clone turned up a few times. The chain uses TRBV18 and TRBJ1-5; the D gene is possibly TRBD1 (5 bases). Germline assignment: CDR1 KGHSH and CDR2 LQKENI. This CDR3 is built from 13 residues. Trimming cost V 8 bases and J 6 bases, with 14 bases left between them. Here the CDR3 DNA reads TGTGCCAGCGGGGGGGATGAGGCTCAGCCCCAGCATTTT. It codes for CASGGDEAQPQHF.

This clone has a handful of counts. The chain recombines TRBV27 with TRBJ2-3; D unresolved. The CDR3 has 14 amino acids. Trimming took 6 bases from V and 2 from J, leaving 12 bases between them. CDR1 is MNHEY, CDR2 SMNVEV, per germline (reference sequence). In DNA form, the CDR3 reads TGTGCCAGCAGGCGAAGCCTTACCACAGATACGCAGTATTTT. Encoded protein: CASRRSLTTDTQYF.

There are a few counts of this clone. The genes are TRBV28 and TRBJ2-7; 7 positions match TRBD1. V trimming: 6 bases; J trimming: 3 bases; junction bases outside the gene matches: 11. The V gene's germline CDR1 is MDHEN and CDR2 SYDVKM. The CDR3 covers 15 residues. The CDR3 reads CASSRSTGTRYEQYF. The DNA for the CDR3 is TGTGCCAGCAGCAGGTCGACAGGGACCCGCTACGAGCAGTACTTC. The full variable domain, rest sourced from reference TRBV28 and TRBJ2-7, is DVKVTQSSRYLVKRTGEKVFLECVQDMDHENMFWYRQDPGLGLRLIYFSYDVKMKEKGDIPEGYSVSREKKERFSLILESASTNQTSMYLCASSRSTGTRYEQYFGPGTRLTVT.

The chain employs TRBV10-3 and TRBJ2-5; a weak D match, TRBD2 (5 bases). This CDR3 has 14 amino acids. In germline, CDR1 is ENHRY, CDR2 SYGVKD. Deletions cut 11 bases from V and 2 bases from J, with 18 bases between. The CDR3 loop reads CAAKGGSEQETQYF. CDR3 nucleotide sequence: TGTGCCGCCAAAGGAGGCAGCGAACAAGAGACCCAGTACTTC.

The chain joins TRBV2 to TRBJ1-2, with 9 positions matching TRBD1. The junction had 3 bases not matched to a gene; V was cut back by 5 bases and J by 8 bases. Germline CDR1 and CDR2: SNHLY and FYNNEI. The CDR3 contains 12 residues. Here the CDR3 reads CASSRQGDGYTF. Here the CDR3 DNA reads TGTGCCAGCAGTAGACAGGGGGACGGCTACACCTTC.

This clone was found a few times. The genes are TRBV28 and TRBJ2-7, with 9 bases that match TRBD1. The V gene end was trimmed by 10 bases and the J gene end by 2 bases; junction bases not matched to a gene: 15. CDR1 MDHEN and CDR2 SYDVKM come from the germline V gene. This CDR3 is built from 16 residues. CDR3 in amino acids: CATRAGTGIQPYEQYF. In nucleotides, the CDR3 is TGTGCCACTAGAGCCGGGACAGGGATTCAGCCCTACGAGCAGTACTTC.

The chain carries TRBV15 and TRBJ1-5, with D perhaps matching TRBD1 (5 bases). Germline V gene data show CDR1 as LNHNV and CDR2 as YYDKDF (reference sequence). The CDR3 runs 16 residues. V lost 0 bases, J lost 5 bases, and 14 bases lay in between. The CDR3 DNA reads as TGTGCCACCAGCAGAGAGGCCAGGGCAGATGATCAGCCCCAGCATTTT. Translating it yields CATSREARADDQPQHF.

This clone has just one count. The chain recombines TRBV29-1 with TRBJ1-2; tentatively, D is TRBD1 (5 bases). This CDR3 has 15 amino acids. V was trimmed by 1 base and J by 7 bases, leaving 19 bases between them. Germline lookup yields CDR1 SQVTM and CDR2 ANQGSEA. The CDR3 sequence is CSVEGVAGTLGGYTF. In nucleotides, the CDR3 is TGCAGCGTTGAAGGGGTTGCAGGGACTTTAGGTGGCTACACCTTC.

A few counts support this clone. J is TRBJ1-2 and V is TRBV30, with D possibly matching TRBD1 (5 bases). V dropped 2 bases and J dropped 5 bases, with 15 bases sitting between them. Germline assignment: CDR1 GTSNPN and CDR2 SVGIG (reference sequence). This CDR3 comprises 14 residues. CDR3 amino acids: CAWSLKTADYGYTF. The DNA for the CDR3 is TGTGCCTGGAGTCTGAAGACAGCTGATTATGGCTACACCTTC. The entire variable domain, with the rest obtained from reference TRBV30 and TRBJ1-2, is as follows: SQTIHQWPATLVQPVGSPLSLECTVEGTSNPNLYWYRQAAGRGLQLLFYSVGIGQISSEVPQNLSASRPQDRQFILSSKKLLLSDSGFYLCAWSLKTADYGYTFGSGTRLTVV.

This chain links TRBV6-5 with TRBJ2-1; D is perhaps TRBD2 (6 bases). The length of the CDR3 is 14 residues. V lost 0 bases and J lost 7, with 10 bases in between. Germline CDR1 MNHEY, CDR2 SVGAGI. The CDR3 region has the DNA TGTGCCAGCAGTTACTCAGGAGGGCCAAATGAGCAGTTCTTC. As protein: CASSYSGGPNEQFF.

This clone was picked up a small number of times. V gene TRBV2 combines with J gene TRBJ2-7; 8 bases match TRBD1. Looked up from germline, CDR1 is SNHLY and CDR2 is FYNNEI. This CDR3 contains 14 residues. J gave up 3 bases and V 7 bases, and 8 bases lay outside the gene matches. As DNA, the CDR3 is TGTGCCAGCAAGAAGGAGGACAGGGTCTACGAGCAGTACTTC. Its protein product is CASKKEDRVYEQYF.

This clone was counted between two and nine times. This chain joins TRBV7-9 and TRBJ2-5; 10 bases fit TRBD1. CDR3 length: 16 residues. Germline loops: CDR1 SEHNR, CDR2 FQNEAQ (reference sequence). Trimming cost V 5 bases and J 1 base; bases outside gene matches: 7. The CDR3, as DNA: TGTGCCAGCAGCATACGGGACAGGGGATCCCAAGAGACCCAGTACTTC. It codes for CASSIRDRGSQETQYF. Full variable domain (outside the CDR3, taken from reference TRBV7-9 and TRBJ2-5): DTGVSQNPRHKITKRGQNVTFRCDPISEHNRLYWYRQTLGQGPEFLTYFQNEAQLEKSRLLSDRFSAERPKGSFSTLEIQRTEQGDSAMYLCASSIRDRGSQETQYFGPGTRLLVL.

This clone was seen more than once but under ten times. The rearrangement uses TRBV13 and TRBJ2-7, with 7 bases that match TRBD1. The CDR3 runs to 14 residues. Germline CDR1 reads PRHDT; CDR2 reads FYEKMQ (reference sequence). V was pared by 5 bases and J by 0 bases, with 4 bases of the junction left unmatched. CDR3 sequence: CASSPDRRSYEQYV. The CDR3, as DNA: TGTGCCAGCAGCCCGGACAGGCGCTCCTACGAGCAGTACGTC.

The V gene is TRBV28, the J gene TRBJ2-5; no clear D. The germline V and J ends were trimmed by 5 bases and 5 bases, with 9 bases remaining between them. Germline assignment: CDR1 MDHEN and CDR2 SYDVKM. This CDR3 comprises 12 residues. The CDR3 bases are TGTGCCAGCAGTGCCCTTCGGGAGACCCAGTACTTC. Translating it yields CASSALRETQYF.

The V gene is TRBV30, the J gene TRBJ1-1; D perhaps matches TRBD1 (6 bases). The CDR3 consists of 13 residues. V was cut by 8 bases and J by 1 base, with 14 bases left in between. Germline lookup yields CDR1 GTSNPN and CDR2 SVGIG (reference sequence). The CDR3 loop is CARTGQPNTEAFF. CDR3 sequence (DNA): TGTGCCCGAACAGGGCAGCCGAACACTGAAGCTTTCTTT.